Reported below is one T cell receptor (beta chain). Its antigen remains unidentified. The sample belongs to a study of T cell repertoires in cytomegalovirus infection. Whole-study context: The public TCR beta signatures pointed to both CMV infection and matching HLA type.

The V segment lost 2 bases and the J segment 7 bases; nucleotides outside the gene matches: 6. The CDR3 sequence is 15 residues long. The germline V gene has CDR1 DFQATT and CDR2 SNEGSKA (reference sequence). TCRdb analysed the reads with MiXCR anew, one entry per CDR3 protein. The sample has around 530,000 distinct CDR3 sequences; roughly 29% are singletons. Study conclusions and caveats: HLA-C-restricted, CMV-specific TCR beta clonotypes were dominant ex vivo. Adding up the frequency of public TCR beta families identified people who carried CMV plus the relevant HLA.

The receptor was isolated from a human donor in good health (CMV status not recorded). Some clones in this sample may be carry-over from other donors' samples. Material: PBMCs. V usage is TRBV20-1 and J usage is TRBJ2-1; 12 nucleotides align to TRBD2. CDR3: CSARKTSGRFNEQFF. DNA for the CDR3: TGCAGTGCTAGAAAAACTAGCGGGAGGTTTAATGAGCAGTTCTTC.